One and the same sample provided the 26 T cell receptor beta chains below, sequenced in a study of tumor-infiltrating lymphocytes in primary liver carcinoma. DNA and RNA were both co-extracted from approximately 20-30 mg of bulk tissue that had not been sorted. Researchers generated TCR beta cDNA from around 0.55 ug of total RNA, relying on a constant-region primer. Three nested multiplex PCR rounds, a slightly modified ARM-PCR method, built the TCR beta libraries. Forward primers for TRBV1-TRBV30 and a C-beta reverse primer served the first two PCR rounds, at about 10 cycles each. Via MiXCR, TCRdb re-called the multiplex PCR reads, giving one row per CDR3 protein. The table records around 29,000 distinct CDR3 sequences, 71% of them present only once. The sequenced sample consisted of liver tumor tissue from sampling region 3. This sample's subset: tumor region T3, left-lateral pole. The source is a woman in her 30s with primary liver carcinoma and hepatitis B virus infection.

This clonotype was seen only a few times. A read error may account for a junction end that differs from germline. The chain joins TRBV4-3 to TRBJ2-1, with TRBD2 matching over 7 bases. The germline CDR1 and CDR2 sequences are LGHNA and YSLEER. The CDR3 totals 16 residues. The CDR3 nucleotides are TGCGCTAGCAGCCAAGATTGGGACTACCCCTACAATGAACAGTTCTTC. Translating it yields CASSQDWDYPYNEQFF.

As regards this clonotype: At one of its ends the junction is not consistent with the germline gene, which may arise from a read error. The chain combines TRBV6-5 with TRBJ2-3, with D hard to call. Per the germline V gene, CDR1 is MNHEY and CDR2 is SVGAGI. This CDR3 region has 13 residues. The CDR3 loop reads CASSTDLTDMQYF. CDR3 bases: TGTGCCAGCAGCACCGACTTAACAGATATGCAGTATTTT.

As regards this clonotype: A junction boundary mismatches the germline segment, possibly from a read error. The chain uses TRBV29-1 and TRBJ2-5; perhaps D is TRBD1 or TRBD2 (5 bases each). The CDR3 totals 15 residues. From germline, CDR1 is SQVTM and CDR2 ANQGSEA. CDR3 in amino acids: CSVETGRGVGETQCF. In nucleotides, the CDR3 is TGCAGCGTTGAAACCGGAAGGGGAGTGGGAGAGACCCAGTGCTTC.

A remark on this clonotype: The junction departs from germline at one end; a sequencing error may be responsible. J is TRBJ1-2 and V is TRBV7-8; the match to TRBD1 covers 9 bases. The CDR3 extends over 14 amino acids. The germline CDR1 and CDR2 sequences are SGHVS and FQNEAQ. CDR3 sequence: CASSSDRGSYGCTF. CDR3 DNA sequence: TGTGCCAGCAGTTCCGACAGGGGGTCCTATGGCTGCACCTTC.

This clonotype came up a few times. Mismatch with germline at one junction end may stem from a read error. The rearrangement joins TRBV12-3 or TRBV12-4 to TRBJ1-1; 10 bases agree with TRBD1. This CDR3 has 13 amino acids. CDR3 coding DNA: TGTACCAGCAGCACGGGACAGGGGATGACGGCTTTCTTT. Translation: CTSSTGQGMTAFF.

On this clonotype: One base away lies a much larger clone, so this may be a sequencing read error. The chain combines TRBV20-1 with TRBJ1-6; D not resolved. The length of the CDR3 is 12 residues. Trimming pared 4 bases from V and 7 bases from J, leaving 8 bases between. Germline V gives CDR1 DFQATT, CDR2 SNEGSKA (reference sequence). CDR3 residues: CSANPQNSPLHF. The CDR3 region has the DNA TGCAGTGCTAATCCACAGAATTCACCCCTCCACTTT.

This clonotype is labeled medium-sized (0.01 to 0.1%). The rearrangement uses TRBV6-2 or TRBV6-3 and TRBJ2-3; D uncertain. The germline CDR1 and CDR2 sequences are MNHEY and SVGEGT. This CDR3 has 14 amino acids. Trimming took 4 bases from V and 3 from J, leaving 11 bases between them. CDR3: CASSLSETTDTQYF. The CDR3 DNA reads TGTGCCAGCAGTTTATCGGAAACTACAGATACGCAGTATTTT.

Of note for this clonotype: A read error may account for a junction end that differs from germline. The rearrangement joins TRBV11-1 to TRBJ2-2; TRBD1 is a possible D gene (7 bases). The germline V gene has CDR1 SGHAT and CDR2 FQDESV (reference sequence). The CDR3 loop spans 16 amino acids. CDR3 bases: TGTGCCAGCAGCTTAGTGGGGGGTACGAACACAGGGGAGTTGGTTTTT. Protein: CASSLVGGTNTGELVF.

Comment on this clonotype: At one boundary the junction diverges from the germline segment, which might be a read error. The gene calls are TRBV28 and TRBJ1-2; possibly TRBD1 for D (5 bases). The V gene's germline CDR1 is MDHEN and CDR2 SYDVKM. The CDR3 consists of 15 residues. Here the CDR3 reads CASIQGRGTNYGYTF. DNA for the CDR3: TGTGCCAGCATCCAAGGACGGGGGACTAACTATGGCTATACCTTC.

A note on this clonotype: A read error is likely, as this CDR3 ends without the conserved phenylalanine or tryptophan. CDR3 coding DNA: TGTGCCAGCAGATCCTCCCCCTCCTTAGGAAGTGAGCAGTACTTA. Translated: CASRSSPSLGSEQYL. The chain couples TRBV11-2 to TRBJ2-7; D is undetermined. The germline V gene has CDR1 SGHAT and CDR2 FQNNGV. The CDR3 has 15 amino acids. V was clipped by 6 bases and J by 7 bases, with 22 bases between them.

The CDR3 sequence: CASSLEPGLNTEAFF. Written as DNA, the CDR3 is TGTGCCAGCAGCTTAGAACCAGGACTGAACACTGAAGCTTTCTTT. This chain joins TRBV11-2 and TRBJ1-1, with D hard to call. The CDR3 length is 15 residues. Germline-derived CDR1 and CDR2 are SGHAT and FQNNGV. V dropped 0 bases and J dropped 0 bases, with 8 bases sitting between them.

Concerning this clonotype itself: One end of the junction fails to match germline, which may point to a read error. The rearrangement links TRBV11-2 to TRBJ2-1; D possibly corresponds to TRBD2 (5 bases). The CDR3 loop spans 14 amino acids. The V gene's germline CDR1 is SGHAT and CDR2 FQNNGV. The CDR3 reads CTSSLGISAGEQFF. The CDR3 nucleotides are TGTACCAGCAGCTTAGGGATTAGCGCGGGTGAGCAGTTCTTT.

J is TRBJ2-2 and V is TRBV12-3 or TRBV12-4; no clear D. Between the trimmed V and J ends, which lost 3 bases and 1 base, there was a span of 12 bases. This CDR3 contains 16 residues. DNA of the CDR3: TGTGCCAGCAGTTTTATCATGCGGAGGAACACCGGGGAGCTGTTTTTT. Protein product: CASSFIMRRNTGELFF.

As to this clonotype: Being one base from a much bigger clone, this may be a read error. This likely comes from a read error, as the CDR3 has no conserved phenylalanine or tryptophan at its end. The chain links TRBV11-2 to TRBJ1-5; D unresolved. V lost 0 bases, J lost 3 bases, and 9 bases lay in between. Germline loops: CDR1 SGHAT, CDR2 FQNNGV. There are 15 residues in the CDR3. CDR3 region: CASSLDPGDNQPQHL. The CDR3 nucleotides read TGTGCCAGCAGCTTAGATCCCGGTGACAATCAGCCCCAGCATTTA.

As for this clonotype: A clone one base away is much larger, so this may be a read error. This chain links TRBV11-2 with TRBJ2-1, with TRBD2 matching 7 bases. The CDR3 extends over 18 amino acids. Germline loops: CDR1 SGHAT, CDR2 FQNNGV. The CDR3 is CASSAGLGGDYMADEQLF. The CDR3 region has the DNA TGTGCCAGCAGCGCGGGGCTCGGAGGGGACTATATGGCCGATGAGCAGCTCTTC.

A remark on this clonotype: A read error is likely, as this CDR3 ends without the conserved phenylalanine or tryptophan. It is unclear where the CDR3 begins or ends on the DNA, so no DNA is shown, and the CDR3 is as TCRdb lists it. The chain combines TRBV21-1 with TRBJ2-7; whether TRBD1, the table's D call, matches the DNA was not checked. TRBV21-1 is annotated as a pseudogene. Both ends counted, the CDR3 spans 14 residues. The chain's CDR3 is CASSIGRGLYVQYL.

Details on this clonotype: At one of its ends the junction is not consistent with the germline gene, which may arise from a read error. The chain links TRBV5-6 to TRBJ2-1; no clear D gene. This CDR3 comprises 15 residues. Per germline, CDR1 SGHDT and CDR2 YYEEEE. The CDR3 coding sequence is TGTGCCGGCAGCCGGCTATGGGGATCCCTAAATGAGCAGTTCTTC. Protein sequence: CAGSRLWGSLNEQFF.

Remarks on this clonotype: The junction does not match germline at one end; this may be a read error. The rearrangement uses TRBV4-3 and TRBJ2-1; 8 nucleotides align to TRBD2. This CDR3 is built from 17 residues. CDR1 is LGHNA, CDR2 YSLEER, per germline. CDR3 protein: CVSSQDPGPAGVNEQFF. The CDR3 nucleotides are TGTGTCAGCAGCCAAGATCCGGGACCAGCGGGAGTTAATGAGCAGTTCTTC.

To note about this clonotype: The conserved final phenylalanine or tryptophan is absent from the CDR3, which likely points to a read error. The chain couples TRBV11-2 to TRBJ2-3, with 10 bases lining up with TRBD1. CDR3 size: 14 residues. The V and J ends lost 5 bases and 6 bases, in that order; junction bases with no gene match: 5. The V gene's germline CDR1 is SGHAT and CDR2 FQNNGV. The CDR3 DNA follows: TGTGCCAGCAGCCGACAGGGGGCAGGTGATACGCAGTATTCT. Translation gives CASSRQGAGDTQYS.

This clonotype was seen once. The CDR3, as DNA: TGTGCCAGCAGCCTATTACTAACTGGAGTCACAGATACGCAGTATTTT. This sequence encodes CASSLLLTGVTDTQYF. This chain connects TRBV7-9 to TRBJ2-3; D unclear. Germline lookup yields CDR1 SEHNR and CDR2 FQNEAQ (reference sequence). The V gene lost 5 bases and the J gene lost 2 bases, with 17 bases spanning the gap. CDR3 length: 16 amino acids.

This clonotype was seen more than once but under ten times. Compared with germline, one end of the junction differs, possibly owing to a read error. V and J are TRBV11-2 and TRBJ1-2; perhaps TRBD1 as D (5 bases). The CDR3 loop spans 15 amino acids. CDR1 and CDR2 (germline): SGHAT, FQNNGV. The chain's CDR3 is CASSLGGMAGRGYIF. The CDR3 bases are TGTGCCAGCAGCTTAGGTGGGATGGCAGGGAGAGGCTATATCTTC.

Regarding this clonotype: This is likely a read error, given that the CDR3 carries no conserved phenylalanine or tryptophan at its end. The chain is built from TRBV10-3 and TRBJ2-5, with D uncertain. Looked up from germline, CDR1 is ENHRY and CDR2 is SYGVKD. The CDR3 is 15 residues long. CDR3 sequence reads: CAMSESATRQESQYI. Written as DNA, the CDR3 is TGTGCCATGAGTGAGTCGGCTACCAGACAAGAGAGCCAGTACATC.

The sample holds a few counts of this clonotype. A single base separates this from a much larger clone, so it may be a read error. CDR3 bases: TGTGCCAGCAGCTTTTTAGCGGGAGTGATCGGCGCAGATACGCAGTATTTT. Amino acids: CASSFLAGVIGADTQYF. The J gene is TRBJ2-3, the V gene TRBV11-2; the match to TRBD2 covers 9 bases. The CDR3 runs 17 residues. Losses at the gene ends were 3 bases for V and 4 bases for J; bases not matched to a gene: 11. In germline, CDR1 is SGHAT, CDR2 FQNNGV.

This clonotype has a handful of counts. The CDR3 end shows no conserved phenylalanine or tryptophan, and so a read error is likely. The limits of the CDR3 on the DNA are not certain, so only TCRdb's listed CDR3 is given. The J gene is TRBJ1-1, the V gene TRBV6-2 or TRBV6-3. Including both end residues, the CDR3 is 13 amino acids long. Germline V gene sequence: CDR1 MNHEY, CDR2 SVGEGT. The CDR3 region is CASSYSGNTEVFL.

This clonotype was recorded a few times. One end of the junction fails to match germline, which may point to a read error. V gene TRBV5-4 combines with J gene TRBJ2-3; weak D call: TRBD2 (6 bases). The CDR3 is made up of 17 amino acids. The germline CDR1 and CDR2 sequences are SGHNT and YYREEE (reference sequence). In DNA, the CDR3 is TGTACTAGCAGCGTAGACGGACACCCTCCACCCACAGATACACAGTATTTT. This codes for CTSSVDGHPPPTDTQYF.

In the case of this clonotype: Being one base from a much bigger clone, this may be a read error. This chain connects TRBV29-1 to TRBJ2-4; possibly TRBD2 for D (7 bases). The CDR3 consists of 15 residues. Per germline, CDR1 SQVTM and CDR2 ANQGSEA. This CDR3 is CSVDYPGGEGDIQHF. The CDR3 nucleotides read TGCAGCGTTGACTACCCTGGCGGGGAGGGGGACATTCAGCACTTC.